One and the same sample provided the 31 T cell receptor beta chains below, sequenced in a study of T cell responses to AZD1222 COVID-19 vaccine. Sequencing was performed with immunoSEQ multiplex PCR; in TCRdb, only in-frame clones are kept and a portion is missing. The data hold 150,000 to 200,000 clones, with about 92% observed a single time. This specimen consisted of peripheral blood, obtained on day 0 of AZD1222 vaccination. The receptors come from an adult in good health.

This chain uses TRBV9 with TRBJ1-4, with D possibly matching TRBD1 (5 bases). This CDR3 region has 14 residues. Per the germline V gene, CDR1 is SGDLS and CDR2 is YYNGEE. With 3 bases removed from V and 7 bases from J, the gap between germline ends came to 13 bases. Here the CDR3 DNA reads TGTGCCAGCAGCGCCCCCAGGGCCCTTGAAAAACTGTTTTTT. The encoded protein is CASSAPRALEKLFF.

The V call is TRBV10-3, the J call TRBJ1-5; TRBD1 matches at 7 bases. This CDR3 is built from 15 residues. Germline V lookup: CDR1 ENHRY, CDR2 SYGVKD. Losses at the gene ends were 2 bases for V and 7 bases for J; bases not matched to a gene: 8. The CDR3 bases are TGTGCCATCAGTGAGAGCAAGACAGGGACCCAGCCCCAGCATTTT. This translates into CAISESKTGTQPQHF.

This chain connects TRBV6-1 to TRBJ1-6; 8 nucleotides line up with TRBD1. The V and J ends lost 3 bases and 9 bases, in that order; junction bases with no gene match: 10. The CDR3 consists of 16 residues. The germline gives CDR1 MNHNS, CDR2 SASEGT. CDR3 bases: TGTGCCAGCAGTGATGACCACAGGGGGGTGTTTTCACCCCTCCACTTT. Translation: CASSDDHRGVFSPLHF.

The chain joins TRBV19 to TRBJ2-5, with 12 nucleotides matching TRBD1. The CDR3 covers 16 residues. Germline assignment: CDR1 LNHDA and CDR2 SQIVND (reference sequence). Unmatched junction bases numbered 9, after V lost 6 bases and J lost 4 bases. This chain's CDR3 is CASSEPGQGARETQYF. CDR3 in DNA: TGTGCCAGTAGCGAACCGGGACAGGGGGCAAGAGAGACCCAGTACTTC.

The chain uses TRBV5-4 and TRBJ2-3; possibly TRBD1 for D (6 bases). The CDR3 has 14 residues. The V gene's germline CDR1 is SGHNT and CDR2 YYREEE (reference sequence). The V end was cut by 2 bases, the J end by 3 bases, with 10 bases between. The CDR3 region is CASSFDRPTDTQYF. The CDR3 nucleotides are TGTGCCAGCAGCTTTGACAGGCCTACAGATACGCAGTATTTT. Full variable domain (missing parts from reference TRBV5-4 and TRBJ2-3): ETGVTQSPTHLIKTRGQQVTLRCSSQSGHNTVSWYQQALGQGPQFIFQYYREEENGRGNFPPRFSGLQFPNYSSELNVNALELDDSALYLCASSFDRPTDTQYFGPGTRLTVL.

This chain joins TRBV30 and TRBJ1-1, with D maybe TRBD1 (5 bases). The CDR3 is 14 residues long. Germline V gives CDR1 GTSNPN, CDR2 SVGIG (reference sequence). The V gene lost 2 bases and the J gene lost 4 bases, with 14 bases spanning the gap. CDR3: CAWSLGPGFTEAFF. The CDR3 DNA reads as TGTGCCTGGAGTCTGGGACCCGGATTCACTGAAGCTTTCTTT.

This chain joins TRBV3-1 (or the pseudogene TRBV3-2) and TRBJ1-3; maybe TRBD1 (6 bases). Per the germline V gene, CDR1 is LGHDT and CDR2 is YNNKEL (reference sequence). The CDR3 length is 13 residues. The V gene lost 7 bases and the J gene lost 4 bases, with 11 bases spanning the gap. The CDR3 loop is CASIATGGNTIYF. DNA for the CDR3: TGTGCCAGCATCGCCACAGGGGGAAACACCATATATTTT.

This rearrangement joins TRBV28 to TRBJ1-5; no definite D call. Germline V CDR1 and CDR2: MDHEN, SYDVKM. The V end lost 4 bases, the J end lost 3 bases, and 13 bases lay between the germline ends. The CDR3 consists of 15 residues. The CDR3 bases are TGTGCCAGCAGTTACCTAACGGTTCTCAATCAGCCCCAGCATTTT. This translates into CASSYLTVLNQPQHF.

The genes are TRBV27 and TRBJ1-2, with 8 nucleotides matching TRBD1. From germline, CDR1 is MNHEY and CDR2 SMNVEV (reference sequence). The CDR3 has 13 residues. Unmatched junction bases numbered 3, after V lost 5 bases and J lost 4 bases. CDR3 loop: CASSPTGVYGYTF. CDR3 in DNA: TGTGCCAGCAGTCCGACAGGGGTCTATGGCTACACCTTC.

As regards this clone: At the DNA level, this CDR3 is encoded by other sequences in the same sample as well. The V and J genes are TRBV5-1 and TRBJ2-2; D perhaps matches TRBD2 (7 bases). The V and J ends lost 6 bases and 2 bases respectively, with 11 bases between them. Germline loops: CDR1 SGHRS, CDR2 YFSETQ. The CDR3 runs to 14 residues. CDR3 DNA sequence: TGCGCCAGCAAGGGGGGGGCTAACACCGGGGAGCTGTTTTTT. Amino acids: CASKGGANTGELFF.

The chain combines TRBV6-5 with TRBJ1-6, with no clear D. The germline CDR1 and CDR2 sequences are MNHEY and SVGAGI. The ends were cut back, 8 bases at V and 0 bases at J, with 11 bases in the middle. The CDR3 loop spans 15 amino acids. As DNA, the CDR3 is TGTGCCAGCGGGAGGGCGGGCTCCTATAATTCACCCCTCCACTTT. It encodes CASGRAGSYNSPLHF.

The rearrangement joins TRBV5-1 to TRBJ2-5, with TRBD1 matching 7 bases. The CDR3 totals 15 residues. Germline CDR1 and CDR2: SGHRS and YFSETQ. V shed 3 bases and J 5 bases; nucleotides not matched to a gene: 10. CDR3 nucleotides: TGCGCCAGCAGCTACCCGGGACAGATAAAGGAGACCCAGTACTTC. It specifies CASSYPGQIKETQYF.

The DNA for the CDR3 is TGTGCCAGCAGTTCTGGGTTGGTAGGAAACACCATATATTTT. Protein sequence: CASSSGLVGNTIYF. This chain uses TRBV6-5 with TRBJ1-3; D remains unclear. Trimming stripped 4 bases from V and 4 bases from J, with 11 bases between. Per the germline V gene, CDR1 is MNHEY and CDR2 is SVGAGI. The CDR3 loop spans 14 amino acids.

This clone was counted once. This rearrangement joins TRBV21-1 to TRBJ1-6. TRBV21-1 is recorded as a pseudogene. The CDR3 is 14 residues long. The CDR3 reads CASNNRAYNSPLHF. The CDR3, as DNA: TGTGCCAGCAACAACCGGGCCTATAATTCACCCCTCCACTTT.

As regards this clone: The sample carries other DNA sequences with the same CDR3. V usage is TRBV7-2 and J usage is TRBJ1-2; 7 nucleotides align to TRBD1. The CDR3 loop spans 13 amino acids. V shed 1 base, J shed 5 bases, and the junction held 1 base outside the gene matches. CDR1 is SGHTA and CDR2 is FQGNSA in the germline V gene. CDR3 loop: CASSLGQGYGYTF. CDR3 coding DNA: TGTGCCAGCAGCTTAGGACAGGGTTATGGCTACACCTTC.

CDR3 sequence (DNA): TGTGCCAGCACCCGAGGGGGCCACTATGAAAAACTGTTTTTT. This gives the protein CASTRGGHYEKLFF. The J gene is TRBJ1-4, the V gene TRBV11-2, with 7 nucleotides matching TRBD1. Germline CDR1 is SGHAT and CDR2 is FQNNGV. The CDR3 covers 14 residues. Germline trimming cut 7 bases from V and 6 bases from J; bases unmatched to any gene: 8.

This rearrangement joins TRBV9 to TRBJ2-7, with 8 bases aligning to TRBD1. The CDR3 extends over 13 amino acids. V lost 3 bases to trimming and J lost 6 bases; unmatched junction nucleotides: 5. CDR1 is SGDLS and CDR2 is YYNGEE in the germline V gene. In DNA form, the CDR3 reads TGTGCCAGCAGCGCCGGGACAGGCAGCGAGCAGTACTTC. It is translated as CASSAGTGSEQYF. Supplemented by reference TRBV9 and TRBJ2-7, the full variable domain reads DSGVTQTPKHLITATGQRVTLRCSPRSGDLSVYWYQQSLDQGLQFLIQYYNGEERAKGNILERFSAQQFPDLHSELNLSSLELGDSALYFCASSAGTGSEQYFGPGTRLTVT.

The J gene is TRBJ1-2, the V gene TRBV29-1; D may be TRBD1 (5 bases). The CDR3 runs to 13 residues. The germline CDR1 and CDR2 sequences are SQVTM and ANQGSEA. The V end lost 6 bases, the J end lost 8 bases, and 19 bases lay between the germline ends. CDR3 DNA: TGCAGCGTCGCCGCCCGGGACTACGGCGGCTACACCTTC. This sequence encodes CSVAARDYGGYTF.

This clone was seen once. The genes are TRBV18 and TRBJ1-3, with D possibly being TRBD1 (5 bases). The CDR3 sequence is 16 residues long. V lost 3 bases and J 0 bases, leaving 12 bases between the germline ends. The germline V gene encodes CDR1 KGHSH and CDR2 LQKENI. The CDR3 DNA reads TGTGCCAGCTCACCTACCTCGGGGGACTCTGGAAACACCATATATTTT. Translation gives CASSPTSGDSGNTIYF.

The chain links TRBV27 to TRBJ2-5; the D call may be TRBD1 or TRBD2 (6 bases each). CDR1 is MNHEY and CDR2 is SMNVEV in the germline V gene (reference sequence). The CDR3 sequence is 14 residues long. With 3 bases removed from V and 7 bases from J, the gap between germline ends came to 15 bases. In DNA form, the CDR3 reads TGTGCCAGCAGTTTCCAGGTGTGGGGGGCGACCCAGTACTTC. This gives the protein CASSFQVWGATQYF.

This chain uses TRBV29-1 with TRBJ1-2; perhaps TRBD1 as D (5 bases). V dropped 6 bases and J dropped 0 bases, with 17 bases sitting between them. The CDR3 totals 15 residues. Germline CDR1 is SQVTM and CDR2 is ANQGSEA. CDR3: CSVVEGTLANYGYTF. As DNA, the CDR3 is TGCAGCGTGGTCGAGGGGACCCTAGCTAACTATGGCTACACCTTC.

The rearrangement uses TRBV27 and TRBJ2-7; 13 positions match TRBD2. The CDR3 contains 17 residues. Germline V gene sequence: CDR1 MNHEY, CDR2 SMNVEV (reference sequence). The ends lost 0 bases at V and 4 bases at J; junction bases unmatched: 6. The CDR3 nucleotides read TGTGCCAGCAGTTTATCCGGGACTAGCGGGGCAGGTTACGAGCAGTACTTC. This translates into CASSLSGTSGAGYEQYF.

This clone was recorded once. V and J are TRBV5-1 and TRBJ2-7, with D perhaps TRBD1 (6 bases). The CDR3 runs to 15 residues. Deletions cut 0 bases from V and 5 bases from J, with 15 bases between. The germline gives CDR1 SGHRS, CDR2 YFSETQ. CDR3 nucleotides: TGCGCCAGCAGCTTGGTGGCTCCAGGGGCGGACGAGCAGTACTTC. Translated: CASSLVAPGADEQYF.

This chain links TRBV19 with TRBJ2-1; possible D gene TRBD2, 6 bases. Germline V gives CDR1 LNHDA, CDR2 SQIVND (reference sequence). The CDR3 has 15 amino acids. With 3 bases removed from V and 0 bases from J, the gap between germline ends came to 9 bases. In DNA, the CDR3 is TGTGCCAGTAGTATCGGGAGAGGCTCCTACAATGAGCAGTTCTTC. Protein sequence: CASSIGRGSYNEQFF.

This chain connects TRBV6-2 or TRBV6-3 to TRBJ2-5; D is tentatively TRBD1 or TRBD2 (5 bases each). Per germline, CDR1 MNHEY and CDR2 SVGEGT. Trimming removed 1 base at V and 4 bases at J, with 19 bases between. The CDR3 length is 17 residues. CDR3 sequence reads: CASSYYPSGARRETQYF. Written as DNA, the CDR3 is TGTGCCAGCAGTTACTACCCCTCCGGGGCCCGGAGAGAGACCCAGTACTTC.

The V gene is TRBV15, the J gene TRBJ1-1; 8 bases line up with TRBD1. CDR3 length: 15 amino acids. The germline CDR1 and CDR2 sequences are LNHNV and YYDKDF (reference sequence). Losses at the gene ends were 1 base for V and 4 bases for J; bases not matched to a gene: 5. The CDR3 sequence: CATSRAGGGTTEAFF. The CDR3 bases are TGTGCCACCAGCAGAGCAGGGGGCGGGACCACTGAAGCTTTCTTT.

This clone was counted only a few times. The V gene is TRBV7-9, the J gene TRBJ1-6, with 8 positions matching TRBD1. The CDR3 is 15 amino acids. Trimming removed 5 bases from V and 10 bases from J; junction bases left unmatched: 10. CDR1 and CDR2 from the germline V gene are SEHNR and FQNEAQ (reference sequence). The chain's CDR3 is CASSPLQGVYSPLHF. CDR3 sequence (DNA): TGTGCCAGCAGCCCACTACAGGGGGTCTACTCACCCCTCCACTTT.

The chain employs TRBV29-1 and TRBJ2-7; D unresolved. Per germline, CDR1 SQVTM and CDR2 ANQGSEA. Trimming took off 2 bases at V and 3 bases at J, with 5 bases between the two ends. The CDR3 contains 11 residues. CDR3 sequence (DNA): TGCAGCGTTGAACACGGCTACGAGCAGTACTTC. The encoded protein is CSVEHGYEQYF.

The V call is TRBV5-1, the J call TRBJ2-5; 7 bases align to TRBD1. Germline assignment: CDR1 SGHRS and CDR2 YFSETQ. Trimming cost V 3 bases and J 4 bases; bases outside gene matches: 6. The CDR3 runs 14 residues. The CDR3 nucleotides are TGCGCCAGCAGCTACTCAACAGGGGCAGAGACCCAGTACTTC. This gives the protein CASSYSTGAETQYF.

The chain joins TRBV5-5 to TRBJ2-4; TRBD2 matches 7 bases. J lost 6 bases, V lost 4 bases, and 7 bases had no gene match. Germline CDR1 and CDR2: SGHKS and YYEKEE (reference sequence). CDR3 size: 14 residues. The CDR3 spells CASSPTTGGNIQYF. CDR3 sequence (DNA): TGTGCCAGCAGCCCCACAACGGGAGGAAACATTCAGTACTTC.

The chain uses TRBV2 and TRBJ1-5; D may be TRBD1 (6 bases). CDR3 size: 13 residues. Trimming removed 8 bases from V and 4 bases from J, with 12 bases in between. Germline CDR1 reads SNHLY; CDR2 reads FYNNEI. The CDR3 coding sequence is TGTGCCAGCGGACGGGACACGAATCAGCCCCAGCATTTT. Protein sequence: CASGRDTNQPQHF. The full variable domain, in which reference TRBV2 and TRBJ1-5 provide the parts outside the CDR3, is EPEVTQTPSHQVTQMGQEVILRCVPISNHLYFYWYRQILGQKVEFLVSFYNNEISEKSEIFDDQFSVERPDGSNFTLKIRSTKLEDSAMYFCASGRDTNQPQHFGDGTRLSIL.